What follows describes a single TCR beta chain. Libraries were prepared by immunoSEQ multiplex PCR; TCRdb keeps only in-frame clonotypes and omits some of them. The sample holds fewer than 85,000 clones, around four fifths seen once. The sample originates from a study of OX40 agonist ivuxolimab in advanced cancers. The sampling schedule covered blood at baseline, cycle 4 day 1, and cycle 7 day 1. Germline V gene data show CDR1 as SGHKS and CDR2 as YYEKEE (reference sequence). V gave up 0 bases and J gave up 5 bases, with 11 bases separating them. The CDR3 loop spans 15 amino acids. The chain carries TRBV5-5 and TRBJ1-4; no firm D call. This sequence originates from an adult with an advanced solid tumor such as melanoma, head and neck, liver or kidney cancer. Sequenced here: CD4+ or CD8+ T cells sorted from blood, sampled in a trial of the OX40 agonist ivuxolimab. The CDR3 region has the DNA TGTGCCAGCAGCTTGGAGGCAGCTGGGAATGAAAAACTGTTTTTT. The encoded protein is CASSLEAAGNEKLFF.